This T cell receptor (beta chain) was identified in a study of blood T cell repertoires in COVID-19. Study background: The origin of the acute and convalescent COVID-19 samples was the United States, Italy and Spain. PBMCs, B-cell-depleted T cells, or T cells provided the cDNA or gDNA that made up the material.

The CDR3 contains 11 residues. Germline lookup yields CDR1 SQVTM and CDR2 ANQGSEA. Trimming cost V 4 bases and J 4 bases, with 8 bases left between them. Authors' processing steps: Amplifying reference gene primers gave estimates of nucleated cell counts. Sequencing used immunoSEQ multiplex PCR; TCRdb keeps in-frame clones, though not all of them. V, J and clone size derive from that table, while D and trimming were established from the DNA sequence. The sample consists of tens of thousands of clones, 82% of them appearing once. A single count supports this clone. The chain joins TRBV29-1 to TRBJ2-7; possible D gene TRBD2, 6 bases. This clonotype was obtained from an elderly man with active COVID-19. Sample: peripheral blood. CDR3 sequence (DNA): TGCAGCGTTGGGGGGGTTTACGAGCAGTACTTC. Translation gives CSVGGVYEQYF.